What follows is one T cell receptor beta chain and its context. Its antigen remains undetermined. No per-base quality is available; no much larger clone lies one base away. The CDR1 and CDR2 encoded by the germline V gene (reference sequence) are SGHNT and YYREEE. V is shortened by 0 bases, J by 11 bases, and the region joining them spans 9 bases. Taken from cysteine to phenylalanine, the CDR3 has 11 residues. Only the CDR3 part of the read is kept: 33 bases, read in frame from the first base. The source of the sample is a study of shared clonotypes between healthy human individuals (dated by TCRdb to between 2020 and 2021). The study in broad terms: Two women and three men aged 18 to 49 years were included in the cohort. For each donor, CD4 naive and CD4 memory were each given three plates, CD8 naive was given two plates, and CD8 memory was given one plate. To estimate repertoire size and how much clonotype sharing occurs between individuals, the study deeply sequenced the blood TCR repertoires of about five healthy adults. Different laboratories and diverse techniques were used to prepare libraries and sequence TCR repertoires, to increase sequencing depth and limit assay-specific biases. Leukapheresis yielded between about 0.94 and 8.9 billion PBMCs per donor. What the study reported, not specific to this receptor: The small number of donors limited the genetic and exposure-history diversity represented. Higher generation probabilities were observed for clonotypes shared by all four sorted-subset donors than for non-shared clonotypes. Even with the large sequencing depth, rarefaction of the sorted-subset datasets indicated that sequencing was incomplete. Sampling was restricted to blood, and TCR repertoires in tissues likely differ from the TCR repertoires found in blood. Pairwise subsampling led to the expectation that sequencing depth would affect the degree of clonotype sharing among donors. When a handful of donors were compared, the shared fraction of clonotypes was roughly 4.8% for naive CD4, around 3.6% for naive CD8, more than 2% for memory CD4, and 0.4% for memory CD8. Naive subsets generally had larger estimated clonotype richness than memory subsets.

For the CD8 naive samples, CD45RO-negative cells were positively selected for CCR7, yielding a CD45RA+CCR7+ population from which TemRA cells were excluded. The donors were healthy, HIV-negative adults with no recently reported acute infections or vaccinations. Every donor was a Caucasian adult residing in Nashville, Tennessee, USA. Blood was collected by leukapheresis, and PBMCs were isolated by Ficoll-Histopaque density gradient centrifugation and then cryopreserved in liquid nitrogen vapor phase. Analytical flow cytometry was used to check the purity and quantity of each magnetically sorted T cell population. Each sorted fraction had its genomic DNA isolated and then quantified by UV absorbance on a Nanodrop 2000c. TCR CDR3 regions were amplified from genomic DNA by multiplex PCR using the deep immunoSEQ assay. Extracted genomic DNA from each cell subset was spread evenly across all wells of several immunoSEQ 96-well plates, with each plate serving as a replicate. For sorted subsets, roughly 200 ng genomic DNA, equal to 30,000 to 35,000 T cell genomes, was loaded into each replicate PCR. Purified libraries were quantified with a Qubit 3.0 fluorometer, sized on a Bioanalyzer 2100, and re-quantified with the KAPA Library Quantification kit. A separate single-read 150-cycle Illumina NextSeq 550 flow cell was used to sequence each immunoSEQ 96-well plate. Processing in the source paper ran as follows. Because the immunoSEQ output held only junctional sequences and lacked quality scores, the filtering could not match the filtering applied to full-length reads. To assign V/J genes and CDR3, sequences were annotated using PyIR, a Python wrapper for IgBLAST v1.9, with IMGT germline references. Reads were filtered out if the reads had weak V/J assignments (E-value above 1e-6), no CDR3, stop codons, out-of-frame junctions, or ambiguous translated residues. A V3J clonotype was defined by an identical inferred V gene, J gene, and CDR3 amino acid sequence. Percentage overlap between repertoires was calculated by dividing the number of shared unique clonotypes by the size of the smaller repertoire. Repertoire richness was assessed with RTK rarefaction, the Chao1 estimator, and Recon v2.1 estimates of unobserved clonotypes. OLGA was used to compute generation probabilities for all TCRbeta clonotypes that the gDNA method yielded from several donors. Not all clones reach the TCRdb copy of this immuneACCESS table, which keeps in-frame sequences only. Checked studies attribute under half of the gap to unresolved V genes and leave the rest unexplained. For V, J and clone size, that table is used; D and trimming come from the DNA. A total of about 2,200,000 clones appear in this sample, 85% to 95% of them only once. Roughly 1.8% of the sample is taken by the ten largest.

Sequencing was done on a sample of naive CD8+ T cells from PBMCs. In light of the paper, this sample's cell subset or site label describes: CD45RA+CCR7+. This clonotype originated in a young man in good health. Some clones in this sample may be carry-over from other donors' samples. The sequence links TRBV5-4 to TRBJ2-7; the D gene could be either TRBD1 or TRBD2, each agreeing at 5 bases. Here is the DNA: TGTGCCAGCAGCTTGGGGGGGAGAGAGTACTTC. This translates into CASSLGGREYF.